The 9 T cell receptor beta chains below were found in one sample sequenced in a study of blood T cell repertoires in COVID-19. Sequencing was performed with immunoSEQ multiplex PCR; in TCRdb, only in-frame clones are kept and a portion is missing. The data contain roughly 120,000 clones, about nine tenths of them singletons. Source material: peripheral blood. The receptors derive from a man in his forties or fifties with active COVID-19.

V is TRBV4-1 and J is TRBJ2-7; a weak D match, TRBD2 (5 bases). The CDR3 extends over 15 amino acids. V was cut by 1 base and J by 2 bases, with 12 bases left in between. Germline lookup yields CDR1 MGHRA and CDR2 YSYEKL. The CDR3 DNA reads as TGCGCCAGCAGCCAAGCCCCCGGGGTTACCTACGAGCAGTACTTC. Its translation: CASSQAPGVTYEQYF.

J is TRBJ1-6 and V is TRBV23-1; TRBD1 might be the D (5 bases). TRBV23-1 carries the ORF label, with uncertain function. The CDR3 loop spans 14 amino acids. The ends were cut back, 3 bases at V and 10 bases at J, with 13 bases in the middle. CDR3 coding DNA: TGCGCCAGCAGTCATAAGAGGGAGGGGTCACCCCTCCACTTT. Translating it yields CASSHKREGSPLHF.

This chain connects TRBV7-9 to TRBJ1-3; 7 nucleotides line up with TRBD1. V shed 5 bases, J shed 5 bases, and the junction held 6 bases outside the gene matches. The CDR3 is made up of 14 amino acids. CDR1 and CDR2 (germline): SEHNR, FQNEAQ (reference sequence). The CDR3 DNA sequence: TGTGCCAGCAGCGACAGGGTAGGACGAAACACCATATATTTT. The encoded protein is CASSDRVGRNTIYF.

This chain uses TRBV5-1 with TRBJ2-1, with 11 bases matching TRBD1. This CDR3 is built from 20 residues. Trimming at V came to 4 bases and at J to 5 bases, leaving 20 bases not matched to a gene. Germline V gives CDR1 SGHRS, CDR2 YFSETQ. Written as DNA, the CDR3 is TGCGCCAGCAGCCCTCACCCGGGACAGGGGGGCTCCGCACGGGACAATGAGCAGTTCTTC. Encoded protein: CASSPHPGQGGSARDNEQFF.

CDR3 nucleotides: TGTGCCAGCAGAGCTTTGGATGAGCAGTTCTTC. Its translation is CASRALDEQFF. The chain uses TRBV5-6 and TRBJ2-1; D is unresolved. Trimming removed 5 bases from V and 8 bases from J, with 8 bases in between. Germline V gives CDR1 SGHDT, CDR2 YYEEEE. This CDR3 contains 11 residues. The full variable domain, its missing parts supplied by reference TRBV5-6 and TRBJ2-1, is DAGVTQSPTHLIKTRGQQVTLRCSPKSGHDTVSWYQQALGQGPQFIFQYYEEEERQRGNFPDRFSGHQFPNYSSELNVNALLLGDSALYLCASRALDEQFFGPGTRLTVL.

CDR3 in DNA: TGTGCCAGCTCACCACCGACTAGCGGGACCAAAAACATTCAGTACTTC. It encodes CASSPPTSGTKNIQYF. V and J are TRBV18 and TRBJ2-4, with 11 bases matching TRBD2. The CDR3 totals 16 residues. CDR1 and CDR2 from the germline V gene are KGHSH and LQKENI. V lost 0 bases, J lost 2 bases, and 0 bases stayed unmatched. Looking up the rest from reference TRBV18 and TRBJ2-4 gives the full variable domain: NAGVMQNPRHLVRRRGQEARLRCSPMKGHSHVYWYRQLPEEGLKFMVYLQKENIIDESGMPKERFSAEFPKEGPSILRIQQVVRGDSAAYFCASSPPTSGTKNIQYFGAGTRLSVL.

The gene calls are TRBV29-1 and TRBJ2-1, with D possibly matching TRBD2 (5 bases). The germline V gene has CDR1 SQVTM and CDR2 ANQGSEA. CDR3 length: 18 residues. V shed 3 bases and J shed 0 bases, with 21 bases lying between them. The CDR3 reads CSVEGWVTGSSSYNEQFF. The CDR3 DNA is TGCAGCGTTGAGGGCTGGGTCACGGGATCTTCCTCCTACAATGAGCAGTTCTTC.

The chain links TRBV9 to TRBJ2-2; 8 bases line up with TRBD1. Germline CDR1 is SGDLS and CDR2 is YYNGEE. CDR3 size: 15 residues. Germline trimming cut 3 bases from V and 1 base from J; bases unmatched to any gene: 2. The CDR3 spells CASSEGTGNTGELFF. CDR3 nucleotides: TGTGCCAGCAGCGAGGGGACAGGGAACACCGGGGAGCTGTTTTTT.

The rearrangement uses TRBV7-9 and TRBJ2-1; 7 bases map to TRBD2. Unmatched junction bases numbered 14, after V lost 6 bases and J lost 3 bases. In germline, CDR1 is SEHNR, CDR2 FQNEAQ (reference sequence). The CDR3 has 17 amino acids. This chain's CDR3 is CASSLWGRAYIYNEQFF. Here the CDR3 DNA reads TGTGCCAGCAGTTTGTGGGGGAGGGCCTATATCTACAATGAGCAGTTCTTC.